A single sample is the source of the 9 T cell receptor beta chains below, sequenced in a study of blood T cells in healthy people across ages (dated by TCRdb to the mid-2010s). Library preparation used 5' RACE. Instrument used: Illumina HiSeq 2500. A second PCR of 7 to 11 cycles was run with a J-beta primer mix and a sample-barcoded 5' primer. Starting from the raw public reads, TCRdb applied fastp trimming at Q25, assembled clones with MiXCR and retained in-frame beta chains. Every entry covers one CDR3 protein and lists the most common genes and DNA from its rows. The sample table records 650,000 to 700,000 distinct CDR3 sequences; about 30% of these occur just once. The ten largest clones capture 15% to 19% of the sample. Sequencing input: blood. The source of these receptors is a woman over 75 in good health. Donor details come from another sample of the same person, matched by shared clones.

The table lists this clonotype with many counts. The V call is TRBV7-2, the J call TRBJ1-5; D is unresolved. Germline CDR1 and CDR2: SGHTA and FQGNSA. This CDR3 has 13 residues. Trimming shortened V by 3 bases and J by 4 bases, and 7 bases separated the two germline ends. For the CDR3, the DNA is TGTGCCAGCAGCTTTTCCCGGAATCAGCCCCAGCATTTT. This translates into CASSFSRNQPQHF.

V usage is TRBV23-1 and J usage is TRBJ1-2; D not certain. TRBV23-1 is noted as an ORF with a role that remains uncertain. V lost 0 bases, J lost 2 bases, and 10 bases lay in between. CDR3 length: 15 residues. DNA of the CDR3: TGCGCCAGCAGTCAATCGGGGAGGTTAAACTATGGCTACACCTTC. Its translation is CASSQSGRLNYGYTF.

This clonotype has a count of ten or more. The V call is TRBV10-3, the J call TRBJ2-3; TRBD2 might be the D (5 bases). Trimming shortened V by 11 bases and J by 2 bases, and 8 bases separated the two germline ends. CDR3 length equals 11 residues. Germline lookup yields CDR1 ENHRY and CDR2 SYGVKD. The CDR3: CAAGNTDTQYF. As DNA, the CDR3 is TGTGCCGCCGGGAACACAGATACGCAGTATTTT.

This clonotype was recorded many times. In nucleotides, the CDR3 is TGCGCCAGCAGCTTGGTGGCGGACCAAGAGACCCAGTACTTC. Its translation is CASSLVADQETQYF. The genes are TRBV5-1 and TRBJ2-5; no definite D call. V shed 0 bases and J shed 0 bases, with 6 bases lying between them. The CDR3 has 14 amino acids. Germline lookup yields CDR1 SGHRS and CDR2 YFSETQ.

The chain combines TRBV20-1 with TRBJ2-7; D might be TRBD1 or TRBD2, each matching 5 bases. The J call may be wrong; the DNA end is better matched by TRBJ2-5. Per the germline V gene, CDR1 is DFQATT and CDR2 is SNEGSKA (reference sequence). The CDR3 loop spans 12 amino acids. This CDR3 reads CSANRGAETQYF. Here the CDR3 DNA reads TGCAGTGCTAATAGGGGAGCGGAGACCCAGTACTTC.

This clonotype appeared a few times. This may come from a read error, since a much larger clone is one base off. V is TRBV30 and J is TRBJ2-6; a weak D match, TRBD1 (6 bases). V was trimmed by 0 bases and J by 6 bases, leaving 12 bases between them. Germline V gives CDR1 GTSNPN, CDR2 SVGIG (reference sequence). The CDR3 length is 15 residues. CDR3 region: CAWSVGGTEANVLTF. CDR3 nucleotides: TGTGCCTGGAGTGTAGGGGGTACGGAGGCCAACGTCCTGACTTTC. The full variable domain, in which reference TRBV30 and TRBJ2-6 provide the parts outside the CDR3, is SQTIHQWPATLVQPVGSPLSLECTVEGTSNPNLYWYRQAAGRGLQLLFYSVGIGQISSEVPQNLSASRPQDRQFILSSKKLLLSDSGFYLCAWSVGGTEANVLTFGAGSRLTVL.

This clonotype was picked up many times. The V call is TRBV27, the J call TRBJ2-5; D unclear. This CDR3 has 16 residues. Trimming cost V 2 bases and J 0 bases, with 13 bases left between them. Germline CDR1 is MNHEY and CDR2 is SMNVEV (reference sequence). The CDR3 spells CASSLGPTPYQETQYF. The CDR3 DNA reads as TGTGCCAGCAGTTTAGGCCCGACCCCATACCAAGAGACCCAGTACTTC.

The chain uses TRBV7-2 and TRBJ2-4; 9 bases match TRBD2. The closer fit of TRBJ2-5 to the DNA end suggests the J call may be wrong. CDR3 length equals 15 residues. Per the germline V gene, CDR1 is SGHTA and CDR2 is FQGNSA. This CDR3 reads CASSSSTSGQETQYF. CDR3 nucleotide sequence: TGTGCCAGCAGCTCATCGACTAGCGGACAAGAGACCCAGTACTTC.

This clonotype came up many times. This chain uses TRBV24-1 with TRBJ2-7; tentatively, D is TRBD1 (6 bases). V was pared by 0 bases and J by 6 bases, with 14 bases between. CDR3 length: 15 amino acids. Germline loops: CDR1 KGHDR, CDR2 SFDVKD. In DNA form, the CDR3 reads TGTGCCACCAGTGATTTGACAGGGATAGGAGGCGAGCAGTACTTC. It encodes CATSDLTGIGGEQYF.